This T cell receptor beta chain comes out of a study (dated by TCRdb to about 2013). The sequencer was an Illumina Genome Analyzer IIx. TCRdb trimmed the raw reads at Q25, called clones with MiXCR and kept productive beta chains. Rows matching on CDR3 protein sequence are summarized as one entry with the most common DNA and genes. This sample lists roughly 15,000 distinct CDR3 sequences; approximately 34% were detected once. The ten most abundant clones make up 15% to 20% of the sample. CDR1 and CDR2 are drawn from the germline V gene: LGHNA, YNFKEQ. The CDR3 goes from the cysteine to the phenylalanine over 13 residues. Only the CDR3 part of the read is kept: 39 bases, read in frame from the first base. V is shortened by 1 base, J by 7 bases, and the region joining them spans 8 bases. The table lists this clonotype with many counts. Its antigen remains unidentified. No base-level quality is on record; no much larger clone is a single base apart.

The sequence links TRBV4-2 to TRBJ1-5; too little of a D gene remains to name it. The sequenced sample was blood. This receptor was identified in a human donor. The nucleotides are TGTGCCAGCAGCCAAGGGGAAGAACAGCCCCAGCATTTT. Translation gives CASSQGEEQPQHF.